Listed here is a single T cell receptor beta chain. The V gene lost 4 bases and the J gene lost 4 bases, with 17 bases spanning the gap. The CDR3 is made up of 15 amino acids. The germline V gene has CDR1 SGHKS and CDR2 YYEKEE (reference sequence). This specimen belongs to a study of blood T cell repertoires in COVID-19. For the study at large: The United States, Italy and Spain provided the acute and convalescent COVID-19 samples. Sample material is recorded as cDNA or gDNA derived from T cells, B-cell-depleted T cells, or PBMCs.

Original analysis: How many nucleated cells were present was estimated from reference gene primer amplification. Some clones are missing from TCRdb's copy, which holds only in-frame ones; the method was immunoSEQ multiplex PCR. Clone size and the V and J calls come from that table; the DNA yielded D and trimming. The data contain approximately 120,000 clones, 85% of them singletons. The chain recombines TRBV5-5 with TRBJ1-1; D unresolved. This TCR was sampled from an elderly woman with acute or convalescent COVID-19. Sequences were obtained from peripheral blood. CDR3 protein: CASSLSVAASTEAFF. DNA for the CDR3: TGTGCCAGCAGCCTTAGTGTAGCGGCCAGCACTGAAGCTTTCTTT.